This T cell receptor beta chain comes out of a study of siplizumab effects on memory and regulatory T cells. Whole-study findings and limits: Naive T cells were seen as more diverse than memory cells and as major alloresponse contributors. Siplizumab led to significantly less abundant alloreactive sequences that could be traced back to unstimulated CD4+ memory cells. Sequences below about 10^-5 frequency were poorly captured. As a result, only a minor fraction of alloreactive clones mapped to unstimulated subsets.

Sequenced by immunoSEQ multiplex PCR; TCRdb stores in-frame clones only, minus some. The table includes about 7,200 clones, approximately 34% detected once. With respect to this clone: Its target is not known.

V lost 1 base and J 2 bases, leaving 19 bases between the germline ends. Germline CDR1 reads SGHNT; CDR2 reads YYREEE (reference sequence). The CDR3 consists of 17 residues. Kept together in coculture, the mixed lymphocyte reaction cells spent 6 days at 37°C. Investigators stained responder PBMCs with CFSE and stimulator PBMCs with Violet Dye, then mixed them 1:1. The V and J genes are TRBV5-4 and TRBJ2-7; a weak D match, TRBD2 (6 bases). The receptor was derived from a human donor in good health; the cells came from an allogeneic mixed lymphocyte reaction. Sample: CFSE-low (dividing) CD8+ T cells sorted from an allogeneic mixed lymphocyte reaction. The CDR3 region is CASSLSTKRAGAYEQYF. In nucleotides, the CDR3 is TGTGCCAGCAGCTTGTCAACGAAGCGGGCGGGCGCCTACGAGCAGTACTTC. Combining the CDR3 with reference TRBV5-4 and TRBJ2-7 gives the whole variable domain ETGVTQSPTHLIKTRGQQVTLRCSSQSGHNTVSWYQQALGQGPQFIFQYYREEENGRGNFPPRFSGLQFPNYSSELNVNALELDDSALYLCASSLSTKRAGAYEQYFGPGTRLTVT.